These 25 T cell receptor beta chains originate from one sample sequenced in a study of T cells in Graves' hyperthyroidism and ophthalmopathy. It was RNA transcripts that yielded the amplified TCR beta CDR3 regions. The primer set for the first-round RT-PCR of the TCR CDR3 was HTBI. TCRdb passed the multiplex PCR reads through MiXCR, listing each CDR3 protein once. This sample yields some 380,000 distinct CDR3 sequences, of which roughly 13% are seen a single time; less than 25% belongs to the top ten. The sample consisted of blood. Source of these receptors: a man aged 25 to 40 with Graves' hyperthyroidism that later progressed to Graves' ophthalmopathy.

This clonotype was seen only a few times. A much larger clone differs by one base, so this may be a read error. The rearrangement joins TRBV7-8 to TRBJ1-1, with D unclear. This CDR3 is built from 17 residues. CDR1 is SGHVS, CDR2 FQNEAQ, per germline. Here the CDR3 reads CTSSYGGLRYSNTEAFF. The CDR3 DNA follows: TGTACCAGCAGCTACGGCGGCCTCAGGTACTCGAACACTGAAGCTTTCTTT.

This clonotype was detected many times. Since a much larger clone is just one base distant, this may be a read error. This chain joins TRBV7-2 and TRBJ2-3; TRBD2 aligns across 10 bases. Germline V CDR1 and CDR2: SGHTA, FQGNSA. V gave up 5 bases and J gave up 2 bases; unmatched junction bases: 4. This CDR3 region has 15 residues. This CDR3 is CASSRTSGNTDTQYF. CDR3 sequence (DNA): TGTGCCAGCAGCCGGACTAGCGGAAACACAGATACGCAGTATTTT.

This clonotype was found a few times. The gene calls are TRBV28 and TRBJ1-4; D call uncertain. Germline V lookup: CDR1 MDHEN, CDR2 SYDVKM. Trimming cost V 8 bases and J 8 bases, with 9 bases left between them. The CDR3 loop spans 11 amino acids. CDR3 bases: TGTGCCAGCCAGCAAGAGGAAAAACTGTTTTTT. It specifies CASQQEEKLFF.

This clonotype was detected ten times or more. V usage is TRBV20-1 and J usage is TRBJ2-5; TRBD2 might be the D (6 bases). V lost 6 bases, J lost 2 bases, and 16 bases lay in between. Looked up from germline, CDR1 is DFQATT and CDR2 is SNEGSKA (reference sequence). CDR3 length: 14 residues. The CDR3 DNA reads TGCAGTGCAAATGTAGACGGGGGACAAGAGACCCAGTACTTC. Translated: CSANVDGGQETQYF.

This clonotype was seen only a few times. The chain's CDR3 is CASSLQAYGNTIYF. In DNA form, the CDR3 reads TGTGCCAGCAGCTTACAGGCTTATGGAAACACCATATATTTT. This chain uses TRBV5-5 with TRBJ1-3, with TRBD1 as a possible D gene (5 bases). Trimming cost V 2 bases and J 3 bases, with 9 bases left between them. Germline CDR1 is SGHKS and CDR2 is YYEKEE (reference sequence). The CDR3 runs to 14 residues.

Only a few counts were recorded for this clonotype. The chain joins TRBV4-1 to TRBJ1-4; 7 bases are a match to TRBD1. V shed 1 base and J 8 bases; nucleotides not matched to a gene: 10. This CDR3 comprises 16 residues. CDR1 and CDR2 (germline): MGHRA, YSYEKL. The CDR3 region is CASSQGRTGVWEKLFF. CDR3 sequence (DNA): TGCGCCAGCAGCCAAGGCAGAACAGGGGTTTGGGAAAAACTGTTTTTT.

About this clonotype: A much more abundant neighbour one base away suggests this may be a read error. This rearrangement joins TRBV7-8 to TRBJ1-2, with D uncertain. Germline V gene sequence: CDR1 SGHVS, CDR2 FQNEAQ. The CDR3 has 14 amino acids. Deletions cut 4 bases from V and 4 bases from J, with 13 bases between. CDR3 nucleotide sequence: TGTGCCAGCAGCTCCCCCGGGGTTAGCTATGGCTACACCTTC. It yields the protein CASSSPGVSYGYTF.

This clonotype was seen many times. The chain employs TRBV7-3 and TRBJ1-5; D unresolved. Germline CDR1 is SGHTA and CDR2 is FQGTGA. This CDR3 spans 13 amino acids. V shed 2 bases and J shed 7 bases, with 9 bases lying between them. This chain's CDR3 is CASSLGQEQPQHF. In DNA form, the CDR3 reads TGTGCCAGCAGCTTAGGTCAAGAACAGCCCCAGCATTTT. Together with reference TRBV7-3 and TRBJ1-5, the CDR3 gives the full variable domain: GAGVSQTPSNKVTEKGKYVELRCDPISGHTALYWYRQSLGQGPEFLIYFQGTGAADDSGLPNDRFFAVRPEGSVSTLKIQRTERGDSAVYLCASSLGQEQPQHFGDGTRLSIL.

This chain links TRBV12-3 or TRBV12-4 with TRBJ1-4, with a tentative D call TRBD1 (6 bases). The CDR3 covers 14 residues. V was trimmed by 5 bases and J by 4 bases, leaving 11 bases between them. The CDR3: CASSPQGGNEKLFF. The CDR3 region has the DNA TGTGCCAGCAGTCCACAGGGAGGTAATGAAAAACTGTTTTTT.

The chain combines TRBV9 with TRBJ2-1; 9 positions match TRBD1. This CDR3 contains 16 residues. CDR1 and CDR2 from the germline V gene are SGDLS and YYNGEE. J gave up 3 bases and V 6 bases, and 10 bases lay outside the gene matches. CDR3 region: CASTEGLGQGYNEQFF. CDR3 in DNA: TGTGCCAGCACCGAAGGACTGGGACAGGGCTACAATGAGCAGTTCTTC.

This clonotype was seen more than once but under ten times. This chain links TRBV20-1 with TRBJ2-1, with TRBD2 identical over 7 bases. Germline V CDR1 and CDR2: DFQATT, SNEGSKA (reference sequence). The ends lost 5 bases at V and 0 bases at J; junction bases unmatched: 10. The CDR3 covers 16 residues. The CDR3 sequence: CSAHLLRGGSYNEQFF. The CDR3 nucleotides read TGCAGTGCTCACCTTCTTCGCGGGGGCTCCTACAATGAGCAGTTCTTC.

This clonotype was detected only a few times. The V call is TRBV24-1, the J call TRBJ1-5; TRBD1 matches at 8 bases. Looked up from germline, CDR1 is KGHDR and CDR2 is SFDVKD. This CDR3 is built from 15 residues. V lost 4 bases, J lost 6 bases, and 7 bases stayed unmatched. CDR3 DNA sequence: TGTGCCACCAGTGACTCCGACAGGGGCAGTCAGCCCCAGCATTTT. Translation: CATSDSDRGSQPQHF.

This chain joins TRBV10-3 and TRBJ1-1; D gene uncertain. The CDR3 has 11 residues. Trimming took 4 bases from V and 7 from J, leaving 7 bases between them. CDR1 is ENHRY and CDR2 is SYGVKD in the germline V gene. Here the CDR3 DNA reads TGTGCCATCAGTGGTGGGGATGAAGCTTTCTTT. Translation: CAISGGDEAFF.

In the case of this clonotype: The junction shows a germline mismatch at one end, possibly a read error. The chain uses TRBV2 and TRBJ1-6; D gene uncertain. This CDR3 has 13 residues. Germline V gene lookup returns CDR1 SNHLY and CDR2 FYNNEI. DNA of the CDR3: TGTGCCAACAGTGCGGGTAGTATTTTACCCCTCCACTTT. Translation: CANSAGSILPLHF. The full variable domain, completed using reference TRBV2 and TRBJ1-6, is EPEVTQTPSHQVTQMGQEVILRCVPISNHLYFYWYRQILGQKVEFLVSFYNNEISEKSEIFDDQFSVERPDGSNFTLKIRSTKLEDSAMYFCANSAGSILPLHFGNGTRLTVT.

This clonotype was detected many times. The V and J genes are TRBV5-5 and TRBJ2-7, with D possibly TRBD1 on 6 matching bases. Trimming removed 1 base at V and 6 bases at J, with 14 bases between. CDR1 and CDR2 (germline): SGHKS, YYEKEE (reference sequence). The CDR3 extends over 14 amino acids. CDR3 nucleotide sequence: TGTGCCAGCAGCTTGTTGACAGGCCCGGTCGAGCAGTACTTC. It translates to CASSLLTGPVEQYF.

The chain joins TRBV4-2 to TRBJ2-7, with D perhaps being TRBD1 or TRBD2 (6 bases each). Germline V gene data show CDR1 as LGHNA and CDR2 as YNFKEQ. This CDR3 comprises 16 residues. Between the trimmed V and J ends, which lost 0 bases and 3 bases, there was a span of 15 bases. CDR3 protein: CASSQDFSGGLYEQYF. The CDR3 nucleotides read TGTGCCAGCAGCCAAGATTTTTCCGGGGGCCTCTACGAGCAGTACTTC.

V usage is TRBV6-5 and J usage is TRBJ1-3; a weak D match, TRBD1 (6 bases). The V gene lost 2 bases and the J gene lost 2 bases, with 13 bases spanning the gap. CDR3 length equals 16 residues. Looked up from germline, CDR1 is MNHEY and CDR2 is SVGAGI. The CDR3 sequence: CASSYGGGQPGNTIYF. As DNA, the CDR3 is TGTGCCAGCAGTTACGGGGGGGGGCAGCCTGGAAACACCATATATTTT.

Ten or more counts support this clonotype. This chain connects TRBV28 to TRBJ2-1; no clear D. This CDR3 comprises 13 residues. In germline, CDR1 is MDHEN, CDR2 SYDVKM. Trimming cost V 6 bases and J 4 bases, with 10 bases left between them. The CDR3 sequence: CASRQQDYNEQFF. The CDR3, as DNA: TGTGCCAGCAGACAGCAGGATTACAATGAGCAGTTCTTC.

On this clonotype itself: A much larger clone differs by one base, so this may be a read error. This chain links TRBV28 with TRBJ2-1; D is ambiguous. The CDR3 covers 12 residues. Germline V CDR1 and CDR2: MDHEN, SYDVKM. As DNA, the CDR3 is TGTTCCAGCAGTTTAAATGTCAATGAGCAGTTCTTC. The encoded protein is CSSSLNVNEQFF.

This clonotype was found a few times. The gene calls are TRBV9 and TRBJ1-5; unclear D gene. V was pared by 4 bases and J by 6 bases, with 17 bases between. CDR1 is SGDLS and CDR2 is YYNGEE in the germline V gene. The CDR3 loop spans 15 amino acids. The CDR3 bases are TGTGCCAGCAGCTCCCGACACCCAGATGGTCAGCCCCAGCATTTT. Residues: CASSSRHPDGQPQHF.

This clonotype was observed at least ten times. The rearrangement joins TRBV28 to TRBJ1-5, with D uncertain. With 5 bases removed from V and 7 bases from J, the gap between germline ends came to 12 bases. CDR1 MDHEN and CDR2 SYDVKM come from the germline V gene. The CDR3 covers 13 residues. In DNA form, the CDR3 reads TGTGCCAGCAGTGCGGAGGGAAGACAGCCCCAGCATTTT. Residues: CASSAEGRQPQHF.

This clonotype was observed many times. V usage is TRBV5-1 and J usage is TRBJ1-1, with no clear D. CDR3 length: 11 amino acids. Trimming pared 4 bases from V and 5 bases from J, leaving 6 bases between. In germline, CDR1 is SGHRS, CDR2 YFSETQ. The DNA for the CDR3 is TGCGCCAGCAGCGACCAGACTGAAGCTTTCTTT. Translation: CASSDQTEAFF.

There are many counts of this clonotype. The J gene is TRBJ1-1, the V gene TRBV11-1, with no clear D. Germline V CDR1 and CDR2: SGHAT, FQDESV (reference sequence). CDR3 length: 12 amino acids. V shed 5 bases and J shed 8 bases, with 12 bases lying between them. The CDR3 sequence: CASSHPGREAFF. DNA of the CDR3: TGTGCCAGCAGCCACCCGGGAAGGGAAGCTTTCTTT. The full variable domain, completed using reference TRBV11-1 and TRBJ1-1, is EAEVAQSPRYKITEKSQAVAFWCDPISGHATLYWYRQILGQGPELLVQFQDESVVDDSQLPKDRFSAERLKGVDSTLKIQPAELGDSAMYLCASSHPGREAFFGQGTRLTVV.

This clonotype appeared a few times. The J gene is TRBJ1-2, the V gene TRBV4-1, with no clear D. The germline CDR1 and CDR2 sequences are MGHRA and YSYEKL. V lost 6 bases, J lost 0 bases, and 14 bases lay in between. The CDR3 spans 15 residues. The CDR3 nucleotides are TGCGCCAGCAGAACCGGCCCAACGTCTAACTATGGCTACACCTTC. It specifies CASRTGPTSNYGYTF.

The sample holds a few counts of this clonotype. This chain joins TRBV6-1 and TRBJ1-3; D is possibly TRBD1 (6 bases). Per germline, CDR1 MNHNS and CDR2 SASEGT. V lost 7 bases, J lost 0 bases, and 13 bases lay in between. The CDR3 covers 15 residues. CDR3 bases: TGTGCCAGCACTTCAACAGGGCCCTCTGGAAACACCATATATTTT. Protein product: CASTSTGPSGNTIYF.